The next 28 T cell receptor beta chains were all read from a single sample in a study of T cells in Graves' hyperthyroidism and ophthalmopathy. There were TCR beta CDR3 regions amplified from RNA transcripts. First-round RT-PCR targeting the TCR CDR3 was performed with the HTBI primer set. TCRdb processed the multiplex PCR reads anew with MiXCR; each CDR3 protein has one entry. The sample has roughly 380,000 distinct CDR3 sequences; about an eighth are singletons. Sequencing was done on a sample of blood. Receptors were obtained from a woman aged 18-35 years with Graves' hyperthyroidism.

This clonotype was observed a few times. A much larger clone lies one base from this, so it may be a read error. V and J are TRBV12-3 or TRBV12-4 and TRBJ1-2; possibly TRBD1 for D (5 bases). The CDR3 is made up of 17 amino acids. CDR3 region: CAGSLTGWGRAVDVYTF. CDR3 DNA: TGTGCCGGCAGTTTAACGGGGTGGGGCAGGGCCGTTGACGTCTACACCTTC.

This clonotype was seen many times. The chain uses TRBV5-1 and TRBJ1-2; D possibly corresponds to TRBD1 (6 bases). Trimming took off 2 bases at V and 8 bases at J, with 16 bases between the two ends. The germline V gene has CDR1 SGHRS and CDR2 YFSETQ. This CDR3 region has 14 residues. CDR3 nucleotides: TGCGCCAGCAGCTTAATACAGGGAGGACCGGGCTACACCTTC. Amino acids: CASSLIQGGPGYTF. Filled out from reference TRBV5-1 and TRBJ1-2, the complete variable domain reads KAGVTQTPRYLIKTRGQQVTLSCSPISGHRSVSWYQQTPGQGLQFLFEYFSETQRNKGNFPGRFSGRQFSNSRSEMNVSTLELGDSALYLCASSLIQGGPGYTFGSGTRLTVV.

This clonotype was observed many times. The gene calls are TRBV30 and TRBJ1-1; 7 nucleotides align to TRBD1. Germline loops: CDR1 GTSNPN, CDR2 SVGIG (reference sequence). With 4 bases clipped from V and 5 bases from J, the junction kept 7 bases outside the gene matches. The CDR3 covers 13 residues. Written as DNA, the CDR3 is TGTGCCTGGATCTCGACAGGGAGGACTGAAGCTTTCTTT. Translating it yields CAWISTGRTEAFF. The entire variable domain, with the rest obtained from reference TRBV30 and TRBJ1-1, is as follows: SQTIHQWPATLVQPVGSPLSLECTVEGTSNPNLYWYRQAAGRGLQLLFYSVGIGQISSEVPQNLSASRPQDRQFILSSKKLLLSDSGFYLCAWISTGRTEAFFGQGTRLTVV.

At least ten counts were recorded for this clonotype. The rearrangement joins TRBV12-3 or TRBV12-4 to TRBJ1-2; no reliable D call. The CDR3 extends over 15 amino acids. Trimming left V 4 bases short and J 4 bases short, with 16 bases between. The CDR3 DNA sequence: TGTGCCAGCAGTTCATCCCCCCCCGAAGCCTATGGCTACACCTTC. The encoded protein is CASSSSPPEAYGYTF.

The table lists this clonotype with many counts. The gene calls are TRBV7-8 and TRBJ2-1, with 16 bases that match TRBD2. The CDR3 extends over 20 amino acids. V shed 1 base, J shed 0 bases, and the junction held 6 bases outside the gene matches. CDR1 SGHVS and CDR2 FQNEAQ come from the germline V gene. CDR3 DNA sequence: TGTGCCAGCAGCTTAGTGGGACTAGCGGGAGGGCCGAGCTCCTACAATGAGCAGTTCTTC. Translated, it gives CASSLVGLAGGPSSYNEQFF.

The chain combines TRBV11-2 with TRBJ2-3; D possibly corresponds to TRBD2 (5 bases). V was trimmed by 5 bases and J by 7 bases, leaving 19 bases between them. The CDR3 totals 15 residues. Germline V CDR1 and CDR2: SGHAT, FQNNGV. CDR3 protein: CASSTLQGSENTQYF. In DNA, the CDR3 is TGTGCCAGCAGCACCCTACAAGGGAGTGAAAATACGCAGTATTTT.

This clonotype was recorded many times. V gene TRBV14 combines with J gene TRBJ2-7, with D possibly matching TRBD2 (5 bases). With 1 base removed from V and 1 base from J, the gap between germline ends came to 11 bases. Germline V gives CDR1 SGHDN, CDR2 FVKESK. This CDR3 is 15 amino acids long. The CDR3 region is CASSQAPEDSYEQYF. DNA of the CDR3: TGTGCCAGCAGCCAAGCCCCGGAGGATTCCTACGAGCAGTACTTC.

V usage is TRBV4-1 and J usage is TRBJ2-3; TRBD2 matches at 11 bases. The CDR3 contains 17 residues. In germline, CDR1 is MGHRA, CDR2 YSYEKL. V gave up 2 bases and J gave up 5 bases; unmatched junction bases: 9. The CDR3 coding sequence is TGCGCCAGCAGCCAACTCCTACTAGCGGGAGAGATAGATACGCAGTATTTT. This encodes CASSQLLLAGEIDTQYF.

The CDR3 region is CASSLVRRAGNTIYF. The CDR3 DNA is TGTGCCAGCAGCTTAGTCCGCAGGGCTGGAAACACCATATATTTT. This sequence joins TRBV7-2 and TRBJ1-3; possible D gene TRBD1, 5 bases. This CDR3 has 15 residues. CDR1 is SGHTA and CDR2 is FQGNSA in the germline V gene. V lost 1 base, J lost 2 bases, and 9 bases lay in between.

There are many counts of this clonotype. The V and J genes are TRBV30 and TRBJ1-2, with a weak D call TRBD1 (5 bases). V was pared by 4 bases and J by 5 bases, with 14 bases between. This CDR3 is 13 amino acids long. Germline CDR1 GTSNPN, CDR2 SVGIG (reference sequence). In DNA form, the CDR3 reads TGTGCCTGGACAGGGCCTAAACCATATGGCTACACCTTC. Its protein product is CAWTGPKPYGYTF.

This chain connects TRBV6-1 to TRBJ1-1; TRBD1 matches at 7 bases. Trimming at V came to 6 bases and at J to 2 bases, leaving 15 bases not matched to a gene. This CDR3 region has 17 residues. In germline, CDR1 is MNHNS, CDR2 SASEGT. In nucleotides, the CDR3 is TGTGCCAGCAGCTTAGCCCGGGTCAGGGGGTTTAACACTGAAGCTTTCTTT. It encodes CASSLARVRGFNTEAFF.

This clonotype was counted at least ten times. J is TRBJ1-4 and V is TRBV18; a possible D gene is TRBD1 (5 bases). Germline-derived CDR1 and CDR2 are KGHSH and LQKENI. Trimming stripped 3 bases from V and 7 bases from J, with 9 bases between. This CDR3 comprises 13 residues. The CDR3 protein is CASSPVGAEKLFF. The CDR3 DNA follows: TGTGCCAGCTCACCGGTTGGGGCTGAAAAACTGTTTTTT.

V usage is TRBV6-1 and J usage is TRBJ1-2; TRBD1 matches at 8 bases. Per the germline V gene, CDR1 is MNHNS and CDR2 is SASEGT. V gave up 5 bases and J gave up 4 bases; unmatched junction bases: 6. The CDR3 is made up of 14 amino acids. The CDR3 sequence: CASSYSDRGYGYTF. Written as DNA, the CDR3 is TGTGCCAGCAGTTACAGCGACAGGGGCTATGGCTACACCTTC.

This clonotype was found a few times. The J gene is TRBJ1-2, the V gene TRBV30; 10 bases map to TRBD1. Germline CDR1 GTSNPN, CDR2 SVGIG (reference sequence). The CDR3 spans 15 residues. Trimming cost V 0 bases and J 3 bases; bases outside gene matches: 4. DNA of the CDR3: TGTGCCTGGAGTGTGACAGGGGGCTTGGACTATGGCTACACCTTC. Amino acids: CAWSVTGGLDYGYTF. The entire variable domain, with the rest obtained from reference TRBV30 and TRBJ1-2, is as follows: SQTIHQWPATLVQPVGSPLSLECTVEGTSNPNLYWYRQAAGRGLQLLFYSVGIGQISSEVPQNLSASRPQDRQFILSSKKLLLSDSGFYLCAWSVTGGLDYGYTFGSGTRLTVV.

The chain has TRBV5-8 and TRBJ1-5; perhaps TRBD1 as D (5 bases). Germline lookup yields CDR1 SGHTS and CDR2 YDEGEE. The CDR3 is 13 amino acids. Trimming left V 5 bases short and J 7 bases short, with 13 bases between. The CDR3 loop reads CASSQSGGQPQHF. As DNA, the CDR3 is TGTGCCAGCAGTCAATCCGGGGGGCAGCCCCAGCATTTT.

V and J are TRBV7-9 and TRBJ1-3; no reliable D call. V gave up 1 base and J gave up 4 bases, with 5 bases separating them. This CDR3 has 13 residues. Germline V lookup: CDR1 SEHNR, CDR2 FQNEAQ (reference sequence). The CDR3 DNA reads as TGTGCCAGCAGCTTAGGGAAGGGAAACACCATATATTTT. This sequence encodes CASSLGKGNTIYF.

This clonotype appeared many times. The rearrangement links TRBV5-1 to TRBJ2-1, with TRBD1 matching 8 bases. The CDR3 totals 15 residues. J was trimmed by 8 bases and V by 1 base; bases with no gene match: 8. Germline V gives CDR1 SGHRS, CDR2 YFSETQ. The CDR3 DNA reads as TGCGCCAGCAGCTTGCGTGGCAGGGGGCTGGATGAGCAGTTCTTC. Protein sequence: CASSLRGRGLDEQFF.

Notes on this clonotype: One end of the junction varies from germline; a read error may be responsible. V gene TRBV7-2 combines with J gene TRBJ1-1; a weak D match, TRBD1 (6 bases). The CDR3 length is 13 residues. Germline lookup yields CDR1 SGHTA and CDR2 FQGNSA. DNA for the CDR3: TGTGCCAGCAGCTTGCTCCGGGACACTGGAGCTTTCTTT. Its translation is CASSLLRDTGAFF.

This clonotype was counted many times. V and J are TRBV12-3 or TRBV12-4 and TRBJ1-2, with D maybe TRBD1 (5 bases). V lost 1 base and J 6 bases, leaving 21 bases between the germline ends. The CDR3 totals 17 residues. The CDR3 nucleotides read TGTGCCAGCAGTTTAGGAGGGGTACCGACTAAAGGGAATGGCTACACCTTC. It encodes CASSLGGVPTKGNGYTF.

This rearrangement joins TRBV7-2 to TRBJ2-6, with TRBD2 as a possible D gene (6 bases). The CDR3 is 16 amino acids. Germline CDR1 SGHTA, CDR2 FQGNSA. With 2 bases removed from V and 2 bases from J, the gap between germline ends came to 10 bases. Written as DNA, the CDR3 is TGTGCCAGCAGCTTATCGCGGGACCCTGGGGCCAACGTCCTGACTTTC. As protein: CASSLSRDPGANVLTF.

The chain carries TRBV2 and TRBJ1-6, with TRBD1 matching 9 bases. CDR1 and CDR2 from the germline V gene are SNHLY and FYNNEI. CDR3 length: 15 amino acids. The trim removed 3 bases at V and 5 bases at J, leaving 2 bases unmatched. CDR3 sequence reads: CASSEDRGNNSPLHF. CDR3 bases: TGTGCCAGCAGTGAGGACAGGGGAAATAATTCACCCCTCCACTTT.

This chain connects TRBV29-1 to TRBJ2-3; D is unclear. The CDR3 sequence is 14 residues long. In germline, CDR1 is SQVTM, CDR2 ANQGSEA. Trimming shortened V by 2 bases and J by 0 bases, and 9 bases separated the two germline ends. CDR3 sequence: CSVESRPSTDTQYF. CDR3 sequence (DNA): TGCAGCGTTGAAAGCAGGCCGAGCACAGATACGCAGTATTTT.

This clonotype was found once. A read error may be the cause here, since a much bigger clone is one base away. This is likely a read error, given that the CDR3 carries no conserved phenylalanine or tryptophan at its end. This rearrangement joins TRBV15 to TRBJ2-5; 12 nucleotides line up with TRBD2. CDR1 is LNHNV, CDR2 YYDKDF, per germline (reference sequence). J gave up 4 bases and V 1 base, and 1 base lay outside the gene matches. The CDR3 extends over 15 amino acids. Written as DNA, the CDR3 is TGTGCCACCAGCAGAGTGGGACTAGCGGGAGAGACCCAGTACCTC. Its translation: CATSRVGLAGETQYL.

This clonotype was seen repeatedly, ten times or more. The chain employs TRBV18 and TRBJ2-3; D tentatively fits TRBD1 or TRBD2 (5 bases each). Germline CDR1 is KGHSH and CDR2 is LQKENI. This CDR3 spans 15 amino acids. V gave up 3 bases and J gave up 1 base, with 11 bases separating them. This chain's CDR3 is CASSPGGVGTDTQYF. The CDR3 region has the DNA TGTGCCAGCTCACCTGGGGGTGTGGGCACAGATACGCAGTATTTT.

The J gene is TRBJ2-7, the V gene TRBV20-1; 7 bases align to TRBD2. The J segment lost 3 bases and the V segment lost 6 bases, leaving 11 bases of the junction unmatched. CDR1 is DFQATT, CDR2 SNEGSKA, per germline (reference sequence). This CDR3 contains 14 residues. CDR3 region: CSATRTRTSYEQYF. As DNA, the CDR3 is TGCAGTGCAACCCGGACTAGAACAAGCTACGAGCAGTACTTC.

This clonotype was seen at least ten times. The gene calls are TRBV12-3 or TRBV12-4 and TRBJ2-1; 8 positions agree with TRBD1. This CDR3 is 14 amino acids long. V shed 6 bases, J shed 5 bases, and the junction held 6 bases outside the gene matches. The CDR3 sequence: CASRRTGKHNEQFF. The CDR3 nucleotides are TGTGCCAGCAGACGGACAGGGAAGCACAATGAGCAGTTCTTC.

This clonotype has at least ten counts. The rearrangement joins TRBV28 to TRBJ1-1; the D is unclear. The CDR3 sequence is 14 residues long. Germline CDR1 MDHEN, CDR2 SYDVKM. The germline V and J ends were trimmed by 3 bases and 3 bases, with 11 bases remaining between them. The CDR3: CASSFLGQDTEAFF. CDR3 DNA sequence: TGTGCCAGCAGTTTCCTGGGCCAGGACACTGAAGCTTTCTTT.

Ten or more counts support this clonotype. The rearrangement joins TRBV20-1 to TRBJ2-7, with TRBD2 identical over 10 bases. The CDR3 covers 16 residues. J was trimmed by 4 bases and V by 0 bases; bases with no gene match: 9. The V gene's germline CDR1 is DFQATT and CDR2 SNEGSKA (reference sequence). The CDR3 sequence: CSARESGRALIYEQYF. CDR3 nucleotides: TGCAGTGCTAGAGAAAGCGGGAGGGCCCTTATTTACGAGCAGTACTTC.